Reported below is one TCR beta chain. This entry comes from a study of T-cell reconstitution after alpha-beta-depleted transplantation in children. This CDR3 is 13 amino acids long. Germline V gives CDR1 LNHDA, CDR2 SQIVND (reference sequence). The germline V and J ends were trimmed by 6 bases and 0 bases, with 6 bases remaining between them. Unique molecular identifiers were incorporated during preparation of the TCRbeta library. MiXCR, applied by TCRdb to the PCR reads, yields one record per CDR3 protein. The data show about 420,000 distinct CDR3 sequences, approximately 11% seen once. This clonotype was obtained from a human donor who donated a stem cell graft to a child with acute myeloid leukemia. The chain joins TRBV19 to TRBJ2-1; D gene uncertain. The specimen was PBMCs from the stem cell graft donor, collected from the stem cell graft. The CDR3 here is CASRGYSYNEQFF. Written as DNA, the CDR3 is TGTGCCAGTAGGGGGTACTCCTACAATGAGCAGTTCTTC.